Each of the 10 T cell receptor beta chains below was sequenced from the same sample in a study of T cells in Graves' hyperthyroidism and ophthalmopathy (dated by TCRdb to between 2018 and 2021). The method behind the library was multiplex PCR. The sequencing machine was an Illumina HiSeq 2000. The TCR beta CDR3 regions were amplified from RNA transcripts. For the first round of RT-PCR on the TCR CDR3, the HTBI primer set was used together with the Qiagen OneStep RT-PCR kit. The raw public reads went through TCRdb reprocessing: fastp at Q25, MiXCR clone calling, in-frame beta chains kept. Each CDR3 protein gets just one entry, which takes the most common genes and DNA from the rows behind it. A total of some 400,000 distinct CDR3 sequences appear in this sample, approximately 13% of them only once. In total, the top ten clones hold around 20% of the sample. Sequencing was done on a sample of blood. The receptors stem from a man aged 25-45 years with Graves' hyperthyroidism that later progressed to Graves' ophthalmopathy.

In its sample, this clonotype was seen a few times. The CDR3 here is CASSFTGEWTGGNSGANVLTF. CDR3 sequence (DNA): TGTGCCAGCAGCTTTACTGGGGAGTGGACGGGTGGCAACTCTGGGGCCAACGTCCTGACTTTC. The genes are TRBV13 and TRBJ2-6, with D perhaps matching TRBD2 (5 bases). The CDR3 totals 21 residues. V lost 3 bases and J 0 bases, leaving 24 bases between the germline ends. Germline V gives CDR1 PRHDT, CDR2 FYEKMQ (reference sequence).

As regards this clonotype: A read error may be the cause here, since a much bigger clone is one base away. The gene calls are TRBV6-4 and TRBJ1-1; the D is unclear. Germline assignment: CDR1 MRHNA and CDR2 SNTAGT. CDR3 length: 14 amino acids. In DNA form, the CDR3 reads TGTGCCAGCAGTTACTCTTGGATGAACACTGAAGCTTTCTTT. Amino acids: CASSYSWMNTEAFF.

The chain uses TRBV7-2 and TRBJ1-1, with a tentative D call TRBD1 (6 bases). Germline lookup yields CDR1 SGHTA and CDR2 FQGNSA. The V gene lost 3 bases and the J gene lost 3 bases, with 11 bases spanning the gap. The CDR3 runs to 14 residues. CDR3 residues: CASSFYRDDTEAFF. The CDR3 DNA reads as TGTGCCAGCAGCTTTTACAGGGATGACACTGAAGCTTTCTTT.

The chain has TRBV7-3 and TRBJ2-7; D perhaps matches TRBD1 (5 bases). The CDR3 is 15 amino acids. The germline CDR1 and CDR2 sequences are SGHTA and FQGTGA. Deletions cut 1 base from V and 5 bases from J, with 15 bases between. CDR3 loop: CASSLNPGNNNEQYF. The CDR3 DNA is TGTGCCAGCAGCTTAAACCCAGGGAATAACAACGAGCAGTACTTC.

The gene calls are TRBV10-3 and TRBJ2-7; TRBD1 is a possible D gene (6 bases). CDR3 length: 15 amino acids. From germline, CDR1 is ENHRY and CDR2 SYGVKD. V was trimmed by 6 bases and J by 6 bases, leaving 21 bases between them. Here the CDR3 reads CAIRDDRMGLVEQYF. The CDR3 region has the DNA TGTGCCATCAGAGATGACAGGATGGGGCTCGTCGAGCAGTACTTC.

The genes are TRBV24-1 and TRBJ2-3; the D gene is possibly TRBD2 (5 bases). Germline CDR1 KGHDR, CDR2 SFDVKD. The CDR3 length is 15 residues. Between the trimmed V and J ends, which lost 4 bases and 5 bases, there was a span of 15 bases. CDR3 sequence reads: CATSDTPGIGDTQYF. CDR3 DNA: TGTGCCACCAGTGACACCCCGGGAATTGGAGATACGCAGTATTTT.

The sample holds a few counts of this clonotype. This sequence joins TRBV29-1 and TRBJ1-1; D possibly corresponds to TRBD1 (5 bases). CDR3 length: 14 amino acids. Germline lookup yields CDR1 SQVTM and CDR2 ANQGSEA. Deletions cut 8 bases from V and 6 bases from J, with 22 bases between. The DNA of the CDR3 is TGCAGCTCCCTGGGGGGACCCGCCGGCGCTGAAGCTTTCTTT. Protein: CSSLGGPAGAEAFF.

This clonotype appeared many times. The V and J genes are TRBV30 and TRBJ1-2; the D is unclear. Germline CDR1 is GTSNPN and CDR2 is SVGIG (reference sequence). The germline V and J ends were trimmed by 3 bases and 4 bases, with 12 bases remaining between them. The CDR3 extends over 13 amino acids. In DNA, the CDR3 is TGTGCCTGGAGCCCCGACGGGATCTATGGCTACACCTTC. It yields the protein CAWSPDGIYGYTF.

The chain combines TRBV6-1 with TRBJ2-1; 12 bases are shared with TRBD2. The V gene's germline CDR1 is MNHNS and CDR2 SASEGT. This CDR3 is built from 16 residues. The V gene end was trimmed by 6 bases and the J gene end by 2 bases; junction bases not matched to a gene: 5. The CDR3 loop reads CASRRLAGGPYNEQFF. The DNA for the CDR3 is TGTGCCAGCAGGCGTCTAGCGGGGGGGCCCTACAATGAGCAGTTCTTC.

This clonotype was seen at least ten times. This sequence joins TRBV20-1 and TRBJ1-3; D is uncertain. V was trimmed by 3 bases and J by 3 bases, leaving 6 bases between them. Germline V CDR1 and CDR2: DFQATT, SNEGSKA (reference sequence). The CDR3 is made up of 12 amino acids. This CDR3 is CSASASGNTIYF. CDR3 in DNA: TGCAGTGCTAGCGCCAGTGGAAACACCATATATTTT.